This is a list of T cell receptor beta chains from one sample in a study of cytomegalovirus exposure and HLA in healthy donors. The assay was immunoSEQ multiplex PCR, and TCRdb's table has in-frame clones only and misses some. The table shows under 200,000 clones, with roughly 88% occurring only once. Sample: PBMCs. The receptors derive from a young man in good health and CMV-seropositive. Each CDR3 is given with its conserved first and last residue. D genes are given only for firm matches. Clone size is given for some rows only: seen once, a few or many times, or a class if the clone is expanded.

j_call: TRBJ1-6
d_call: -
v_call: TRBV10-3
clone_size: few
cdr3_aa: CAISGGPQDSPLHF
cdr3_nt: TGTGCCATCAGTGGAGGGCCCCAGGATTCACCCCTCCACTTT

j_call: TRBJ2-2
d_call: TRBD2
v_call: TRBV2
clone_size: -
cdr3_aa: CASRPGTSGKVGELFF
cdr3_nt: TGTGCCAGCAGGCCCGGGACTAGCGGGAAGGTCGGGGAGCTGTTTTTT

j_call: TRBJ2-7
d_call: TRBD1
v_call: TRBV19
clone_size: -
cdr3_aa: CASSTGTGAYEQYF
cdr3_nt: TGTGCCAGTAGCACCGGGACAGGGGCCTACGAGCAGTACTTC

j_call: TRBJ2-5
d_call: -
v_call: TRBV7-7
clone_size: -
cdr3_aa: CASSLVGREETQYF
cdr3_nt: TGTGCTAGCAGCTTAGTGGGCAGAGAAGAGACCCAGTACTTC

j_call: TRBJ2-7
d_call: TRBD2
v_call: TRBV7-2
clone_size: -
cdr3_aa: CASSLDRAGVYEQYF
cdr3_nt: TGTGCCAGCAGCTTAGATCGAGCGGGGGTGTACGAGCAGTACTTC

j_call: TRBJ1-3
d_call: -
v_call: TRBV7-8
clone_size: -
cdr3_aa: CASRTSGGNTIYF
cdr3_nt: TGTGCCAGCAGGACTAGCGGGGGAAACACCATATATTTT

j_call: TRBJ1-2
d_call: -
v_call: TRBV20-1
clone_size: -
cdr3_aa: CSVTGFHGYTF
cdr3_nt: TGCAGTGTTACAGGGTTCCATGGCTACACCTTC

j_call: TRBJ2-7
d_call: -
v_call: TRBV10-1
clone_size: -
cdr3_aa: CASSGTGSYEQYF
cdr3_nt: TGCGCCAGCAGCGGAACGGGTTCCTACGAGCAGTACTTC

j_call: TRBJ2-7
d_call: TRBD1
v_call: TRBV5-1
clone_size: -
cdr3_aa: CASSLGGGVVPFGGEQYF
cdr3_nt: TGCGCCAGCAGCTTGGGAGGGGGCGTTGTTCCCTTTGGTGGCGAGCAGTACTTC

j_call: TRBJ2-3
d_call: TRBD1
v_call: TRBV30
clone_size: -
cdr3_aa: CAWSVGEGARADTQYF
cdr3_nt: TGTGCCTGGAGTGTCGGAGAGGGGGCCCGCGCAGATACGCAGTATTTT

j_call: TRBJ2-7
d_call: TRBD2
v_call: TRBV7-9
clone_size: -
cdr3_aa: CSSSRSGAAYEQYF
cdr3_nt: TGTTCCAGCAGCAGAAGCGGGGCCGCCTACGAGCAGTACTTC

j_call: TRBJ1-2
d_call: -
v_call: TRBV7-2
clone_size: -
cdr3_aa: CASSLQGGYTF
cdr3_nt: TGTGCCAGCAGCTTACAGGGTGGCTACACCTTC

j_call: TRBJ1-4
d_call: -
v_call: TRBV5-4
clone_size: -
cdr3_aa: CASSALTTNEKLFF
cdr3_nt: TGTGCCAGCAGCGCGTTAACAACTAATGAAAAACTGTTTTTT

j_call: TRBJ2-3
d_call: -
v_call: TRBV5-4
clone_size: -
cdr3_aa: CASSSPPGTDTQYF
cdr3_nt: TGTGCCAGCAGCTCACCTCCGGGTACAGATACGCAGTATTTT

j_call: TRBJ2-1
d_call: TRBD2
v_call: TRBV6-5
clone_size: -
cdr3_aa: CASTRAGGPYNEQFF
cdr3_nt: TGTGCCAGCACAAGAGCGGGGGGCCCCTACAATGAGCAGTTCTTC

j_call: TRBJ2-2
d_call: -
v_call: TRBV19
clone_size: -
cdr3_aa: CASRHGGRRTGELFF
cdr3_nt: TGTGCCAGTCGACACGGGGGGCGCCGGACCGGGGAGCTGTTTTTT

j_call: TRBJ2-2
d_call: TRBD1
v_call: TRBV10-3
clone_size: -
cdr3_aa: CAIRRMYRDRVASGELFF
cdr3_nt: TGTGCCATCAGGAGAATGTACCGGGACAGGGTCGCCTCCGGGGAGCTGTTTTTT

j_call: TRBJ2-2
d_call: TRBD1
v_call: TRBV27
clone_size: -
cdr3_aa: CASSFRPKPGGTGELFF
cdr3_nt: TGTGCCAGCAGTTTTCGCCCTAAGCCAGGGGGCACCGGGGAGCTGTTTTTT

j_call: TRBJ2-3
d_call: -
v_call: TRBV6-5
clone_size: few
cdr3_aa: CASSYGHHLTDTQYF
cdr3_nt: TGTGCCAGCAGTTACGGACACCACCTCACAGATACGCAGTATTTT

j_call: TRBJ2-5
d_call: -
v_call: TRBV27
clone_size: -
cdr3_aa: CASSFARSKVAQYF
cdr3_nt: TGTGCCAGCAGTTTCGCTAGAAGCAAAGTAGCCCAGTACTTC

j_call: TRBJ1-2
d_call: TRBD1
v_call: TRBV28
clone_size: -
cdr3_aa: CASSSSLKQGNGYTF
cdr3_nt: TGTGCCAGCAGTTCCTCCTTAAAACAGGGGAATGGCTACACCTTC

j_call: TRBJ1-2
d_call: TRBD1
v_call: TRBV4-3
clone_size: -
cdr3_aa: CASSQARDRDGYTF
cdr3_nt: TGCGCCAGCAGCCAAGCCCGGGACAGGGACGGCTACACCTTC

j_call: TRBJ1-2
d_call: TRBD1
v_call: TRBV7-2
clone_size: -
cdr3_aa: CASSPGGQGAYYGYTF
cdr3_nt: TGTGCCAGCAGCCCCGGCGGACAGGGGGCTTACTATGGCTACACCTTC

j_call: TRBJ1-3
d_call: TRBD1
v_call: TRBV5-4
clone_size: -
cdr3_aa: CASIPARDRAGNTIYF
cdr3_nt: TGTGCCAGCATCCCGGCTCGCGACAGGGCTGGAAACACCATATATTTT

j_call: TRBJ1-6
d_call: TRBD1
v_call: TRBV9
clone_size: once
cdr3_aa: CASKTGTGGDSPLHF
cdr3_nt: TGTGCCAGCAAGACCGGGACAGGCGGGGATTCACCCCTCCACTTT

j_call: TRBJ1-2
d_call: -
v_call: TRBV7-9
clone_size: -
cdr3_aa: CASSLMWWEKANYGYTF
cdr3_nt: TGTGCCAGCAGCTTAATGTGGTGGGAGAAAGCTAACTATGGCTACACCTTC